Sequencing of this TCR beta chain was carried out in a study of shared T cell receptors in the human thymus. The germline V gene has CDR1 SNHLY and CDR2 FYNNEI. V lost 6 bases and J lost 4, with 15 bases in between. This CDR3 is built from 14 residues. This table comes from immunoSEQ multiplex PCR, and its TCRdb copy is limited to in-frame clones, with some not included. Of hundreds of thousands of clones listed, over 75% are singletons. The data also belong to a second study, concerning human thymus T cells.

The TCR was taken from a boy less than two years old with a congenital heart defect. The V and J genes are TRBV2 and TRBJ2-5; a possible D gene is TRBD2 (5 bases). Sequences were obtained from thymocytes. The CDR3: CASRGILGRETQYF. As DNA, the CDR3 is TGTGCCAGCAGGGGAATACTGGGGAGAGAGACCCAGTACTTC.